This TCR beta chain was observed in a study of a mutant IDH1 vaccine in newly diagnosed glioma. Overall study: The patients were given eight vaccinations, one each in weeks 1, 3, 5, 7, 11, 15, 19 and 23.

Profiling relied on immunoSEQ multiplex PCR, and the TCRdb table lists in-frame clones only, not all of them. The data hold roughly 60,000 clones, with 84% observed a single time. Regarding time point: week 11, during vaccination. The vaccine gave 300 ug of a 20-mer mutant IDH1 peptide subcutaneously per dose. Worth noting for this clone: Its antigen is unknown.

The TCR sequence derives from a man aged 30 to 45 with glioma. The material sequenced was PBMCs, taken from a glioma patient whose treatment included an IDH1 peptide vaccine.

The CDR3 sequence is CASSQLRTDTQYF. The CDR3 DNA is TGCGCCAGCAGCCAATTGAGAACAGATACGCAGTATTTT. The genes are TRBV4-1 and TRBJ2-3; no firm D call. The CDR3 contains 13 residues. Deletions cut 2 bases from V and 3 bases from J, with 6 bases between. Germline V lookup: CDR1 MGHRA, CDR2 YSYEKL.